This T cell receptor (beta chain) was sequenced in a study of blood T cell repertoires in COVID-19. Study background: T cells, B-cell-depleted T cells, or PBMCs supplied cDNA or gDNA.

Source study methods: Amplified reference gene primers provided the basis for estimating nucleated cell counts. Repertoires were generated with immunoSEQ multiplex PCR, while TCRdb's copy carries only in-frame clones and drops some. The V and J calls and clone size were taken over from that table, and D and trimming were inferred from the DNA. Of 200,000 to 250,000 clones in the sample, 85% to 90% were seen once. V was pared by 5 bases and J by 2 bases, with 13 bases between. Germline-derived CDR1 and CDR2 are SGHNT and YYREEE (reference sequence). This CDR3 spans 14 amino acids. Seattle participants joined during active infection and were tracked over time.

This clonotype was sampled from a woman between 45 and 60 years old with COVID-19, enrolled during active disease. The sequencing sample was made of peripheral blood. This chain connects TRBV5-4 to TRBJ2-5; a weak D match, TRBD1 (6 bases). The CDR3 here is CASRLLGGQETQYF. DNA of the CDR3: TGTGCCAGCAGGTTGTTAGGGGGACAAGAGACCCAGTACTTC.